This T cell receptor (beta chain) was sequenced during a study of somatic mutations in cytotoxic T cells in rheumatoid arthritis (dated by TCRdb to about 2017). Some background on the complete study: Peripheral blood (about 28 ml EDTA) was collected from patients immediately after diagnosis and before any treatment began. Some V beta antibody-stained T-cell populations were flow-sorted on a FACSAria II or Sony SH800 at nearly 100% purity, and sorted V beta1+ cells also underwent TCRB sequencing. The study asked whether expanded CD8+ T-cell clones in newly diagnosed, untreated rheumatoid arthritis carry somatic mutations, and used TCRB deep sequencing to characterize clonality. TCRB deep sequencing covered over 55 patients with rheumatoid arthritis along with around 20 healthy controls. Patients and controls did not essentially differ in median age, which was nearly identical between the groups.

Beyond this particular receptor, the publication reports: The antigen targets of the expanded CD8+ clones were unknown, and absence from virus-specific databases did not rule out viral specificity. Several identical CD8+ TCRB sequences were found in both blood and synovial fluid, and in 8 of 65 patients the largest CD8+ clone exceeded 20% of CD8+ cells. Healthy controls showed no age-related increase in CD8+ clonality, whereas patients did (Spearman r ~ 0.49). Rheumatoid arthritis patients and age-matched healthy controls did not significantly differ in CD8+ T-cell clonality. The slight underrepresentation of TRBV07 in patients was not corrected for multiple comparisons.

With respect to this clone: This receptor's antigen is unknown. No clone much larger than this one lies a single base away; base qualities are absent.

The immunoSEQ assay was applied to genomic DNA for TCRB CDR3 sequencing. The authors' analysis ran thus. Patient CD8+ clones larger than 1% were compared against published virus-specific TCRB sequences, and only a few matched. Nothing other than productive TCRB rearrangements was included in the analyses. Defining a clone by its unique TCRB CDR3 sequence, the study calculated clonality as a productive clonality index derived from Shannon entropy. Repertoire overlap between two samples was calculated from the template counts of each clone relative to total templates per sample. A correlation with a Spearman r of roughly 0.6 was found between V-gene usage by flow cytometry and V-gene usage by TCRB sequencing. Entries here come from immuneACCESS through TCRdb and include only in-frame sequences with V and J called. Some clones fail to appear in such tables; in the studies checked, an unresolved V gene covers under half of the shortfall, and the cause of the remainder is unknown. V and J calls and clone size are given by that table; D and trimming were obtained from the DNA. For this sample there are 12,000 to 15,000 clones; approximately 90% appear just once. The top ten clones comprise more than 15% of the sample.

There are 15 amino acids in the CDR3, from cysteine to phenylalanine inclusive. Here the CDR3 DNA is all that survives: 45 bases in frame from base 1. The trim is 0 bases for V and 9 bases for J, with a gap of 19 bases between the germline ends. CDR1 and CDR2 (SGHRS, YFSETQ) derive from the germline V gene. CD4+ and CD8+ cells were isolated by positive magnetic bead selection on an AutoMACS, and purity was checked by flow cytometry. Peripheral blood mononuclear cells were obtained using density gradient separation with Ficoll-Paque PLUS. DNA was extracted from CD4-enriched, CD8-enriched or PBMC samples with Nucleospin Tissue or Tissue XS kits and quantified with a Qubit 2.0 fluorometer.

The sequenced sample was CD4+ T cells sorted from blood. The source of this sequence is a man aged 70 or older with rheumatoid arthritis. The chain uses TRBV5-1 and TRBJ2-7; the D gene cannot be named for sure. The DNA is as follows: TGCGCCAGCAGCTTGGGCAGTCAAGCGATCGTCGGGCAGTACTTC. Its product reads: CASSLGSQAIVGQYF.